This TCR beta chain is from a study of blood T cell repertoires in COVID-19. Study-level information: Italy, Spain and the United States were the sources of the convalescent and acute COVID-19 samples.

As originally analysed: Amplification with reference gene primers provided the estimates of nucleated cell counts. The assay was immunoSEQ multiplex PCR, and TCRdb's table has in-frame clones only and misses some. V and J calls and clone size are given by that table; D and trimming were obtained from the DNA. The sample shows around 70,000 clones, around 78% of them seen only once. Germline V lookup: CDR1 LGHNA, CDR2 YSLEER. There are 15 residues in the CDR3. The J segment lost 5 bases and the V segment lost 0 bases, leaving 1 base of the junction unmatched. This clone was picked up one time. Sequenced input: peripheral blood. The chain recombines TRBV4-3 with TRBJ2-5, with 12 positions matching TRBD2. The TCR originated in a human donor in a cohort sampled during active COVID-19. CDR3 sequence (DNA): TGCGCCAGCAGCCAAGAAGGGACTAGCGGGGAGACCCAGTACTTC. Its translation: CASSQEGTSGETQYF.